The next 17 T cell receptor beta chains were all read from a single sample in a study of blood T cell repertoires in COVID-19. TCRdb's table, derived via immunoSEQ multiplex PCR, lists solely in-frame clones and lacks some. The sample includes around 210,000 clones, 80% to 90% of them seen just once. The sequencing sample was made of PBMCs or T cells enriched from blood (not recorded which). All receptors derive from a woman in her late teens or twenties who had recovered from COVID-19.

This clone was observed a few times. The chain has TRBV11-2 and TRBJ1-2; the match to TRBD1 covers 12 bases. The CDR3 contains 14 residues. The V gene end was trimmed by 5 bases and the J gene end by 6 bases; junction bases not matched to a gene: 4. Germline V lookup: CDR1 SGHAT, CDR2 FQNNGV. The CDR3 region is CASSTGTGGDGYTF. The CDR3 bases are TGTGCCAGCAGCACGGGGACAGGGGGCGATGGCTACACCTTC.

V is TRBV2 and J is TRBJ1-3; TRBD1 matches at 7 bases. The CDR3 is made up of 16 amino acids. V shed 3 bases and J 3 bases; nucleotides not matched to a gene: 8. Per germline, CDR1 SNHLY and CDR2 FYNNEI. The CDR3 spells CASSDHRGSGGNTIYF. In DNA, the CDR3 is TGTGCCAGCAGTGATCACAGGGGCTCTGGTGGAAACACCATATATTTT.

The gene calls are TRBV28 and TRBJ2-1, with D possibly TRBD1 on 6 matching bases. The V end was cut by 4 bases, the J end by 8 bases, with 24 bases between. The CDR3 runs 17 residues. The germline V gene encodes CDR1 MDHEN and CDR2 SYDVKM. The CDR3 DNA reads as TGTGCCAGCAGTTCTACCCTAGTCAGGGGTGGCTCCGATGAGCAGTTCTTC. Translated: CASSSTLVRGGSDEQFF. Looking up the rest from reference TRBV28 and TRBJ2-1 gives the full variable domain: DVKVTQSSRYLVKRTGEKVFLECVQDMDHENMFWYRQDPGLGLRLIYFSYDVKMKEKGDIPEGYSVSREKKERFSLILESASTNQTSMYLCASSSTLVRGGSDEQFFGPGTRLTVL.

V usage is TRBV6-4 and J usage is TRBJ1-2; D is ambiguous. Germline CDR1 MRHNA, CDR2 SNTAGT. CDR3 size: 16 residues. V was pared by 0 bases and J by 4 bases, with 15 bases between. The CDR3 spells CASSDSGLEPLYGYTF. The CDR3 nucleotides are TGTGCCAGCAGTGACTCGGGCCTGGAACCTCTCTATGGCTACACCTTC.

This clone was seen a single time. A read error may be the cause here, since a much bigger clone is one base away. This rearrangement joins TRBV9 to TRBJ2-7; 8 bases line up with TRBD1. The CDR3 loop spans 13 amino acids. The V and J ends lost 4 bases and 3 bases, in that order; junction bases with no gene match: 3. Germline values: CDR1 SGDLS, CDR2 YYNGEE. CDR3 coding DNA: TGTGCCAGCAGCACCGGACAGGGCTACGAGCAGTACTTC. It yields the protein CASSTGQGYEQYF.

V and J are TRBV28 and TRBJ1-1, with TRBD1 as a possible D gene (6 bases). CDR1 and CDR2 from the germline V gene are MDHEN and SYDVKM. The V gene lost 3 bases and the J gene lost 5 bases, with 13 bases spanning the gap. The CDR3 is 14 amino acids. DNA of the CDR3: TGTGCCAGCAGTTTTAGGGCCAGGGGTACTGAAGCTTTCTTT. Protein product: CASSFRARGTEAFF.

The chain uses TRBV30 and TRBJ1-1, with D unclear. Between the trimmed V and J ends, which lost 3 bases and 1 base, there was a span of 21 bases. The CDR3 has 17 residues. The V gene's germline CDR1 is GTSNPN and CDR2 SVGIG (reference sequence). The CDR3 DNA reads TGTGCCTGGAGGGTGTACCGGGATCCCTGGGAGAACACTGAAGCTTTCTTT. It codes for CAWRVYRDPWENTEAFF.

This rearrangement joins TRBV6-1 to TRBJ2-7; a weak D match, TRBD2 (7 bases). Germline V gives CDR1 MNHNS, CDR2 SASEGT. The CDR3 totals 16 residues. Trimming pared 0 bases from V and 8 bases from J, leaving 20 bases between. CDR3 DNA sequence: TGTGCCAGCAGTGAAGCGCGGGGGACACAGCCATTACAGCAGTACTTC. Its protein product is CASSEARGTQPLQQYF.

The chain has TRBV5-8 and TRBJ2-7, with 8 bases lining up with TRBD2. The CDR3 contains 15 residues. The V gene end was trimmed by 0 bases and the J gene end by 3 bases; junction bases not matched to a gene: 5. Germline V lookup: CDR1 SGHTS, CDR2 YDEGEE. The DNA of the CDR3 is TGTGCCAGCAGCTTGGATAGCGGGGCCCTCTACGAGCAGTACTTC. Protein: CASSLDSGALYEQYF.

The genes are TRBV7-9 and TRBJ1-5; D remains unclear. Germline V lookup: CDR1 SEHNR, CDR2 FQNEAQ (reference sequence). There are 16 residues in the CDR3. Trimming took off 0 bases at V and 9 bases at J, with 18 bases between the two ends. The CDR3 sequence: CASSLATRPGQWPQHF. DNA for the CDR3: TGTGCCAGCAGCTTAGCGACTCGGCCTGGCCAATGGCCCCAGCATTTT.

The chain is built from TRBV2 and TRBJ1-2; 8 nucleotides match TRBD1. CDR3 length: 15 residues. Germline V gene data show CDR1 as SNHLY and CDR2 as FYNNEI. V lost 2 bases to trimming and J lost 6 bases; unmatched junction nucleotides: 8. The chain's CDR3 is CASSERRTGRDGYTF. CDR3 sequence (DNA): TGTGCCAGCAGTGAACGCCGGACAGGGAGGGATGGCTACACCTTC.

The gene calls are TRBV27 and TRBJ1-4; 8 bases match TRBD1. Germline CDR1 and CDR2: MNHEY and SMNVEV (reference sequence). CDR3 length: 13 amino acids. V was clipped by 9 bases and J by 8 bases; unmatched bases: 8. The CDR3 region is CASKTGGGEKLFF. The CDR3 region has the DNA TGTGCCAGTAAAACAGGGGGTGGGGAAAAACTGTTTTTT.

The rearrangement uses TRBV7-3 and TRBJ1-1; no reliable D call. The germline CDR1 and CDR2 sequences are SGHTA and FQGTGA. CDR3 length equals 15 residues. V was clipped by 5 bases and J by 4 bases, with 17 bases between them. This CDR3 is CASSPQVMPFTEAFF. In DNA form, the CDR3 reads TGTGCCAGCAGCCCCCAGGTCATGCCCTTCACTGAAGCTTTCTTT.

The genes are TRBV5-1 and TRBJ2-1, with a weak D call TRBD1 (6 bases). The CDR3 extends over 14 amino acids. The V end was cut by 4 bases, the J end by 2 bases, with 10 bases between. Germline V gene data show CDR1 as SGHRS and CDR2 as YFSETQ. The CDR3 DNA follows: TGCGCCAGCAGCACAGGGAACCCCTACAATGAGCAGTTCTTC. As protein: CASSTGNPYNEQFF.

This chain links TRBV19 with TRBJ1-4, with D perhaps matching TRBD1 (5 bases). Germline values: CDR1 LNHDA, CDR2 SQIVND (reference sequence). The V gene lost 5 bases and the J gene lost 7 bases, with 20 bases spanning the gap. The CDR3 consists of 16 residues. DNA of the CDR3: TGTGCCAGTAGTCCCTCGGGGGGTCCCAAAGGTGAAAAACTGTTTTTT. This encodes CASSPSGGPKGEKLFF.

V is TRBV11-2 and J is TRBJ1-5, with TRBD1 identical over 7 bases. J was trimmed by 7 bases and V by 5 bases; bases with no gene match: 11. The CDR3 length is 15 residues. The germline V gene encodes CDR1 SGHAT and CDR2 FQNNGV. The CDR3 here is CASSPHTGVGQPQHF. The CDR3 coding sequence is TGTGCCAGCAGCCCCCATACAGGGGTGGGCCAGCCCCAGCATTTT.

This clone was seen a handful of times. Mismatch with germline at one junction end may stem from a read error. The chain is built from TRBV5-4 and TRBJ2-2; 7 nucleotides align to TRBD1. CDR3 length equals 14 residues. Germline loops: CDR1 SGHNT, CDR2 YYREEE (reference sequence). The CDR3 nucleotides read TGTGCCAGCAGCTGGGAAGGGTTGCAGGGGGAACTGTTTTTT. Its protein is CASSWEGLQGELFF.